This T cell receptor (beta chain) was sequenced for a study of T cells after posttransplantation cyclophosphamide (dated by TCRdb to 2016 to 2017). Looking at the study overall: Using TRB sequencing, the study followed how the T cell repertoire reconstituted after myeloablative bone marrow transplantation in which posttransplantation cyclophosphamide served as GVHD prophylaxis. Because TRA and TRB clonality correlated tightly in fewer than ten samples, later TCR analyses were limited to TRB. Antigen receptor sequencing covered samples from roughly 40 PTCy-treated patients and approximately 15 of their related bone marrow donors. Public TRB sequences were searched against a database of over 3,000 sequences associated with responses to pathogens, tumor antigens, self-antigens and alloantigens. Blood from every one of the approximately 36 PTCy patients who had 1-year posttransplant specimens underwent TRB sequencing. In 3 patients, up to roughly 3 additional blood samples taken between 2 and 5.2 years after transplant also underwent TRB sequencing, as did pretransplant blood from 4 patients.

CDR3 length: 14 amino acids, cysteine to phenylalanine. Only CDR3 DNA is held: 42 bases, read in frame from base 1. The germline V gene sets CDR1 to SGHRS and CDR2 to YFSETQ. V gives up 4 bases and J gives up 2 bases, and the segment between their germline ends measures 10 bases. Related bone marrow donors provided peripheral blood samples on the day of marrow donation. Peripheral blood and bone marrow mononuclear cells were isolated by Ficoll-Hypaque density centrifugation and were cryopreserved. This clone came up a few times. No antigen is known for it. Per-base qualities were not stored, and no clone one base away is much larger. Genomic DNA was the input for TRB sequencing, which was run either with the immunoSEQ assay at survey resolution or with the hsTCRB kit. As for the authors' bioinformatics: The immunoSEQ software was used for initial read processing, and the LymphoSeq R package was used for repertoire analyses. Clonality was computed as 1 minus normalized Shannon entropy; Gini coefficient was also calculated for each TRB dataset. To infer phenotypes in unsorted samples, TRB sequences from sorted subsets of the recipient or donor were mapped onto unsorted samples from the same recipient. The source is immuneACCESS, and TCRdb retained only in-frame sequences with V and J called. Part of the clones is not carried over; for the studies checked, unresolved V genes explain less than half of this, and the remainder is unexplained. V and J calls and clone size are given by that table; D and trimming were obtained from the DNA. This sample is represented by 30,000 to 35,000 clones, with no singletons among them. The ten most abundant clones make up 6.5% to 7% of the sample.

Overall study results and their limits: Donor-recipient similarity was low at 1-2 months but rose over the first year, and later blood repertoires were often dominated by donor CD8+ memory clones. The TRB repertoires of T cells infiltrating skin or the GI tract showed only limited overlap with the TRB repertoires found in blood. Across over 40 patients, TRB clonality was highly associated with recipient CMV seropositivity and CMV reactivation, and diversity in PTCy patients was similar to diversity in CNI/methotrexate controls.

The receptor comes from a woman aged 50 to 60 in good health and a related stem cell transplant donor. Here the chain combines TRBV5-1 and TRBJ1-5, with the D gene call left open. Sequencing input: PBMCs. Here is the DNA: TGCGCCAGCAGCGTGGACGGGGGCAATCAGCCCCAGCATTTT. This sequence encodes CASSVDGGNQPQHF.